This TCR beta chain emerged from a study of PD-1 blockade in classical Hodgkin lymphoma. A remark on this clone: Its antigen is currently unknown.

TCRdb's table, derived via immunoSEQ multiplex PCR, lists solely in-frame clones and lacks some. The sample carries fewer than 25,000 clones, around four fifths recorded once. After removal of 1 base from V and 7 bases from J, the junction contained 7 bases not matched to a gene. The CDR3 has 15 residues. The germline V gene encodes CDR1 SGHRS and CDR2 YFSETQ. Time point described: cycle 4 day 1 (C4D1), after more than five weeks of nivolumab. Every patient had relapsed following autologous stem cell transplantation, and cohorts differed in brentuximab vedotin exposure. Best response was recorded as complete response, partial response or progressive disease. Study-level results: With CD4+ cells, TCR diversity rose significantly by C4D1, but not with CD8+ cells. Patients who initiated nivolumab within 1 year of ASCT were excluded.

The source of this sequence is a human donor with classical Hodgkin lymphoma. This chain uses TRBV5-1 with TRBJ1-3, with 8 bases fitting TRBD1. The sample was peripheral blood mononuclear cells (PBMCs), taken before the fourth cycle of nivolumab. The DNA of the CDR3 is TGCGCCAGCAGCTTGTCCCAGGGGGCGGAGAACACCATATATTTT. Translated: CASSLSQGAENTIYF. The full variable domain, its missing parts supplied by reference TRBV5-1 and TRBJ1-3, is KAGVTQTPRYLIKTRGQQVTLSCSPISGHRSVSWYQQTPGQGLQFLFEYFSETQRNKGNFPGRFSGRQFSNSRSEMNVSTLELGDSALYLCASSLSQGAENTIYFGEGSWLTVV.